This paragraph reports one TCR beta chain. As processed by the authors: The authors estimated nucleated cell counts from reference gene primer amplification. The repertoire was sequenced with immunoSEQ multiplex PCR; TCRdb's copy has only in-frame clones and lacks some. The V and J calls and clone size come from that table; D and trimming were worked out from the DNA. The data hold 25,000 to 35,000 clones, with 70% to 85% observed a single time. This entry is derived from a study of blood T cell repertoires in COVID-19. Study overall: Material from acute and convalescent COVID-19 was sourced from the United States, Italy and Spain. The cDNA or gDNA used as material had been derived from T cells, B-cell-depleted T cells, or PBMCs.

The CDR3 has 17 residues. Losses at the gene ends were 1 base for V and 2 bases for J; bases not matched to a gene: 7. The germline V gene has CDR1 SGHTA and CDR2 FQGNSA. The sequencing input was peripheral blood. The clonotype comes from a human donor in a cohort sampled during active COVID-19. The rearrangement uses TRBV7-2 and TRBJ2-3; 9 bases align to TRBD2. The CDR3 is CASSLVALAGHTDTQYF. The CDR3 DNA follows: TGTGCCAGCAGCTTAGTTGCGCTAGCGGGGCACACAGATACGCAGTATTTT.